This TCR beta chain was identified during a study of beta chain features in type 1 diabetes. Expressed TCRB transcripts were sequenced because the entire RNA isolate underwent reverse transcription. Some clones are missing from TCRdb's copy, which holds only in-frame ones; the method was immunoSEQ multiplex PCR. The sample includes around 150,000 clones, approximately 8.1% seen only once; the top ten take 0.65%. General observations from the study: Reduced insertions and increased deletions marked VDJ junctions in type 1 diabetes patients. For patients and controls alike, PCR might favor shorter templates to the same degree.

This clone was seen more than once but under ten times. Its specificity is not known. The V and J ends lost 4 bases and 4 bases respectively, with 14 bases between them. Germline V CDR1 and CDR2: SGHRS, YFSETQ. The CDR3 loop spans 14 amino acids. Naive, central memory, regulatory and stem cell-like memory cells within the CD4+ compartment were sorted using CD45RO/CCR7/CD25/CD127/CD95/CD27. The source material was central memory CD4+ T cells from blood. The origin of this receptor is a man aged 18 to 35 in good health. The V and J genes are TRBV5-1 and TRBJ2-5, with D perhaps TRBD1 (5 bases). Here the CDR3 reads CASSPTAGRETQYF. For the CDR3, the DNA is TGCGCCAGCAGCCCCACCGCAGGGCGAGAGACCCAGTACTTC. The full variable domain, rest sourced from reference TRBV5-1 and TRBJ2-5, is KAGVTQTPRYLIKTRGQQVTLSCSPISGHRSVSWYQQTPGQGLQFLFEYFSETQRNKGNFPGRFSGRQFSNSRSEMNVSTLELGDSALYLCASSPTAGRETQYFGPGTRLLVL.